The rows below give T cell receptor beta chains drawn from one sample of a study of STAT5B mutations in CD4+ large granular lymphocyte leukemia. This table comes from immunoSEQ multiplex PCR, and its TCRdb copy is limited to in-frame clones, with some not included. The data contain tens of thousands of clones, about three quarters of them seen just once; the ten biggest clones take up 0.65%. Sequencing was performed on CD4+ T cells from blood buffy coats. Every receptor here comes from a human donor in good health. CDR3s include the opening cysteine and the closing phenylalanine or tryptophan. Each record gives: D gene, V gene, J gene, clone size, CDR3 protein, CDR3 DNA. D genes are given only for firm matches. Expanded clones are given a class, and other clones once, few, many or no size at all.

>-|TRBV10-3|TRBJ1-3|once
CATSDSNSGNTIYF
TGTGCCACCTCCGACAGTAACTCTGGAAACACCATATATTTT
>TRBD1|TRBV19|TRBJ1-5|-
CASSPLDRLRGQPQHF
TGTGCCAGTAGTCCCCTGGACAGGCTGCGCGGTCAGCCCCAGCATTTT
>-|TRBV18|TRBJ1-1|-
CASSPGYQGSTEAFF
TGTGCCAGCTCACCAGGGTATCAGGGCAGCACTGAAGCTTTCTTT
>TRBD1|TRBV6-6|TRBJ1-1|-
CASRTQTGGGTEAFF
TGTGCCAGCAGGACCCAAACAGGGGGCGGCACTGAAGCTTTCTTT
>-|TRBV28|TRBJ2-7|-
CASSFDRFYEQYF
TGTGCCAGCAGTTTTGACAGGTTCTACGAGCAGTACTTC
>TRBD2|TRBV10-2|TRBJ2-1|-
CATTSGVTNEQFF
TGCGCCACAACCAGCGGGGTAACAAATGAGCAGTTCTTC
>TRBD1|TRBV7-3|TRBJ1-1|-
CASSSDRGGTEAFF
TGTGCCAGCAGCTCGGACAGGGGGGGCACTGAAGCTTTCTTT
>-|TRBV19|TRBJ2-1|-
CASSNPWRLGRYEQFF
TGTGCCAGTAGTAACCCCTGGAGGTTGGGCAGATATGAGCAGTTCTTC
>TRBD2|TRBV7-9|TRBJ2-2|-
CASSFGGAVTGELFF
TGTGCCAGCAGCTTCGGGGGGGCGGTCACCGGGGAGCTGTTTTTT
>TRBD2|TRBV5-4|TRBJ2-7|-
CASSFGLADYEQYF
TGTGCCAGCAGCTTCGGACTAGCGGACTACGAGCAGTACTTC
>-|TRBV23-1|TRBJ2-7|-
CASSQTPMQGFYEQYF
TGCGCCAGCAGTCAAACTCCGATGCAGGGTTTCTACGAGCAGTACTTC
>TRBD2|TRBV18|TRBJ2-5|-
CASSPRERGLQETQYF
TGTGCCAGCTCACCACGGGAGCGGGGCTTACAAGAGACCCAGTACTTC
>-|TRBV18|TRBJ1-2|-
CASSPTGGGYTF
TGTGCCAGCTCACCAACCGGGGGTGGCTACACCTTC
>TRBD1|TRBV7-2|TRBJ1-1|-
CASSLRGGGIDAFF
TGTGCCAGCAGCTTAAGAGGGGGCGGCATCGACGCTTTCTTT
>TRBD2|TRBV7-9|TRBJ2-1|-
CASSSRPSGNEQFF
TGTGCCAGCAGCTCCCGGCCTAGCGGCAATGAGCAGTTCTTC
>TRBD2|TRBV7-9|TRBJ2-1|-
CASSLALGGSEQFF
TGTGCCAGCAGCTTAGCGCTGGGGGGGAGTGAGCAGTTCTTC
>-|TRBV5-5|TRBJ1-5|-
CASSSSVVSRQPQHF
TGTGCCAGCAGCTCCTCGGTAGTAAGTCGTCAGCCCCAGCATTTT
>-|TRBV6-6|TRBJ2-3|-
CASGGPTRTDTQYF
TGTGCCAGCGGCGGCCCGACTAGGACAGATACGCAGTATTTT
>TRBD2|TRBV14|TRBJ2-4|-
CASSRGLAGRLAKNIQYF
TGTGCCAGCAGCCGAGGCTTAGCGGGCCGCCTAGCCAAAAACATTCAGTACTTC
>TRBD1|TRBV28|TRBJ1-2|-
CASSLGTGNGYTF
TGTGCCAGCAGTTTGGGGACAGGGAATGGCTACACCTTC
>-|TRBV28|TRBJ1-2|-
CASTGNYGYTF
TGTGCCAGCACAGGAAACTATGGCTACACCTTC
>TRBD1|TRBV6-1|TRBJ1-1|few
CASSPGGGTAEAFF
TGTGCCAGCAGTCCAGGGGGCGGCACGGCCGAAGCTTTCTTT